The text below deals with one T cell receptor (beta chain). No antigen is known for it. For the second PCR, which ran for about 7 to 11 cycles, a sample-barcoded 5' primer and a J-beta primer mix were used. In TCRdb, the 5' RACE reads were re-called with MiXCR into one record per CDR3 protein. This sample has some 900,000 distinct CDR3 sequences, with around 49% found just once. CDR3 length: 12 residues. V was clipped by 1 base and J by 3 bases, with 6 bases between them. CDR1 and CDR2 (germline): DFQATT, SNEGSKA (reference sequence). This entry belongs to a study of blood T cells in healthy people across ages. Study conclusions and caveats: Fewer expanded clones and more diversity marked long-lived versus aged donors.

This chain joins TRBV20-1 and TRBJ1-2, with D hard to call. The sequencing input was blood. The sequence was collected from a man under 40 in good health. Written as DNA, the CDR3 is TGCAGTGCTAGAGGGGCTGACTATGGCTACACCTTC. This encodes CSARGADYGYTF.